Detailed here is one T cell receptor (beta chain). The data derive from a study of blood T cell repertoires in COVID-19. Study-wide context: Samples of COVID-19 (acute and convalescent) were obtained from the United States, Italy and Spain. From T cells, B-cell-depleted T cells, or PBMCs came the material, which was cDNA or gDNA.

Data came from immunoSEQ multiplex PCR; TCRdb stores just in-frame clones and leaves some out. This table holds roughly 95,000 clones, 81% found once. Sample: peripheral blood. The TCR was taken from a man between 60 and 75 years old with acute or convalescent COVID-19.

This CDR3 reads CASSLLEGTYEQYF. CDR3 DNA sequence: TGTGCCAGCAGCCTCTTGGAGGGCACCTACGAGCAGTACTTC. The rearrangement joins TRBV5-4 to TRBJ2-7, with D maybe TRBD2 (6 bases). The CDR3 spans 14 residues. From germline, CDR1 is SGHNT and CDR2 YYREEE (reference sequence). V was cut by 4 bases and J by 2 bases, with 13 bases left in between. The whole variable domain, filled in from reference TRBV5-4 and TRBJ2-7, reads ETGVTQSPTHLIKTRGQQVTLRCSSQSGHNTVSWYQQALGQGPQFIFQYYREEENGRGNFPPRFSGLQFPNYSSELNVNALELDDSALYLCASSLLEGTYEQYFGPGTRLTVT.